Listed here is a single TCR beta chain. In germline, CDR1 is PRHDT, CDR2 FYEKMQ (reference sequence). This CDR3 comprises 16 residues. V lost 8 bases and J lost 5; bases outside the gene matches: 16. The method was immunoSEQ multiplex PCR; TCRdb's version includes in-frame clones alone and lacks a portion of them. The sample shows under 850,000 clones, approximately 90% of them seen only once. This sample was included in a study of shared T cell receptors in the human thymus. These data were also reused for a study on human thymus T cells. Turning to that study: Donation was from healthy Finnish infants who were having corrective surgery that addressed congenital heart defects.

The TCR originated in a boy younger than two with a congenital heart defect. Sequencing was done on a sample of thymocytes. The gene calls are TRBV13 and TRBJ1-1, with 8 nucleotides matching TRBD1. The CDR3 loop reads CASLPWQGANWTEAFF. The DNA of the CDR3 is TGTGCCAGCCTACCCTGGCAGGGGGCCAACTGGACTGAAGCTTTCTTT. The full variable domain, in which reference TRBV13 and TRBJ1-1 provide the parts outside the CDR3, is AAGVIQSPRHLIKEKRETATLKCYPIPRHDTVYWYQQGPGQDPQFLISFYEKMQSDKGSIPDRFSAQQFSDYHSELNMSSLELGDSALYFCASLPWQGANWTEAFFGQGTRLTVV.